These 28 T cell receptor beta chains share one sample of origin, sequenced in a study of blood T cell repertoires in COVID-19. The assay was immunoSEQ multiplex PCR, and TCRdb's table has in-frame clones only and misses some. The sample shows about 300,000 clones, approximately 84% of them seen only once. Sequenced sample: peripheral blood. The receptor set was obtained from a human donor with COVID-19, enrolled during active disease. The donor label of this sample is uncertain.

The chain recombines TRBV7-3 with TRBJ2-1; 8 bases line up with TRBD2. Trimming took 1 base from V and 8 from J; bases not matched to a gene: 7. Germline V gene sequence: CDR1 SGHTA, CDR2 FQGTGA. The CDR3 runs to 15 residues. The CDR3 reads CASSLMSSGLDEQFF. The CDR3 bases are TGTGCCAGCAGCTTAATGTCTAGCGGGCTCGATGAGCAGTTCTTC.

V usage is TRBV6-5 and J usage is TRBJ2-3; D is unresolved. CDR1 is MNHEY, CDR2 SVGAGI, per germline. Trimming left V 2 bases short and J 6 bases short, with 3 bases between. This CDR3 contains 11 residues. CDR3 sequence reads: CASSYQDTQYF. CDR3 DNA: TGTGCCAGCAGTTACCAGGATACGCAGTATTTT.

The chain is built from TRBV11-2 and TRBJ2-7; 8 bases fit TRBD1. The length of the CDR3 is 16 residues. CDR1 and CDR2 (germline): SGHAT, FQNNGV. Unmatched junction bases numbered 8, after V lost 0 bases and J lost 4 bases. DNA of the CDR3: TGTGCCAGCAGCTTAGATTTCGGACAGGGAATTTACGAGCAGTACTTC. It specifies CASSLDFGQGIYEQYF.

Ten or more counts support this clone. The chain carries TRBV20-1 and TRBJ2-5, with 7 bases that match TRBD2. The CDR3 contains 18 residues. With V trimmed by 3 bases and J by 3 bases, 19 bases remained unmatched. Germline V gives CDR1 DFQATT, CDR2 SNEGSKA (reference sequence). CDR3 nucleotides: TGCAGTGCTAGTCCTTATCGGGGAGGGCGTGGAGGAAAAGAGACCCAGTACTTC. Encoded protein: CSASPYRGGRGGKETQYF.

The count of this clone is one. The J gene is TRBJ1-1, the V gene TRBV5-6, with TRBD1 identical over 8 bases. The germline gives CDR1 SGHDT, CDR2 YYEEEE. J gave up 0 bases and V 4 bases, and 8 bases lay outside the gene matches. The CDR3 runs to 16 residues. The CDR3 coding sequence is TGTGCCAGCAGCACCGGGACAGGTGGCCTGAACACTGAAGCTTTCTTT. Amino acids: CASSTGTGGLNTEAFF. Looking up the rest from reference TRBV5-6 and TRBJ1-1 gives the full variable domain: DAGVTQSPTHLIKTRGQQVTLRCSPKSGHDTVSWYQQALGQGPQFIFQYYEEEERQRGNFPDRFSGHQFPNYSSELNVNALLLGDSALYLCASSTGTGGLNTEAFFGQGTRLTVV.

This clone was detected only a few times. V usage is TRBV18 and J usage is TRBJ2-2; tentative D call: TRBD1 (6 bases). The CDR3 length is 15 residues. The V gene lost 1 base and the J gene lost 4 bases, with 10 bases spanning the gap. Germline CDR1 KGHSH, CDR2 LQKENI. The CDR3 reads CASSPQGDFTGELFF. CDR3 in DNA: TGTGCCAGCTCACCACAGGGGGATTTCACCGGGGAGCTGTTTTTT. Complete variable domain (other parts from reference TRBV18 and TRBJ2-2): NAGVMQNPRHLVRRRGQEARLRCSPMKGHSHVYWYRQLPEEGLKFMVYLQKENIIDESGMPKERFSAEFPKEGPSILRIQQVVRGDSAAYFCASSPQGDFTGELFFGEGSRLTVL.

This rearrangement joins TRBV5-1 to TRBJ1-4; weak D call: TRBD1 (5 bases). The CDR3 extends over 16 amino acids. V dropped 4 bases and J dropped 5 bases, with 18 bases sitting between them. Per the germline V gene, CDR1 is SGHRS and CDR2 is YFSETQ. CDR3 in amino acids: CASSPRPTATNEKLFF. Written as DNA, the CDR3 is TGCGCCAGCAGCCCTCGCCCGACAGCTACAAATGAAAAACTGTTTTTT. The entire variable domain, with the rest obtained from reference TRBV5-1 and TRBJ1-4, is as follows: KAGVTQTPRYLIKTRGQQVTLSCSPISGHRSVSWYQQTPGQGLQFLFEYFSETQRNKGNFPGRFSGRQFSNSRSEMNVSTLELGDSALYLCASSPRPTATNEKLFFGSGTQLSVL.

The chain joins TRBV27 to TRBJ2-7; D call uncertain. This CDR3 comprises 13 residues. V was trimmed by 3 bases and J by 3 bases, leaving 9 bases between them. In germline, CDR1 is MNHEY, CDR2 SMNVEV (reference sequence). CDR3 loop: CASSFLVGYEQYF. CDR3 nucleotide sequence: TGTGCCAGCAGTTTTCTAGTGGGCTACGAGCAGTACTTC.

This clone has ten or more counts. The chain carries TRBV3-1 (or the pseudogene TRBV3-2) and TRBJ2-3; TRBD2 is a possible D gene (5 bases). The ends were cut back, 3 bases at V and 6 bases at J, with 10 bases in the middle. The germline V gene encodes CDR1 LGHDT and CDR2 YNNKEL (reference sequence). The CDR3 has 13 amino acids. CDR3 bases: TGTGCCAGCAGCCATAATGGAGGCGATACGCAGTATTTT. Translation: CASSHNGGDTQYF.

The V call is TRBV30, the J call TRBJ2-3, with TRBD1 matching over 8 bases. The CDR3 contains 16 residues. Trimming removed 3 bases from V and 4 bases from J; junction bases left unmatched: 12. The V gene's germline CDR1 is GTSNPN and CDR2 SVGIG (reference sequence). The CDR3, as DNA: TGTGCCTGGAGCGCCGCCGGACAGGGTGGGGCAGATACGCAGTATTTT. This gives the protein CAWSAAGQGGADTQYF.

V and J are TRBV28 and TRBJ1-6, with D hard to call. Trimming took off 3 bases at V and 0 bases at J, with 9 bases between the two ends. CDR1 and CDR2 (germline): MDHEN, SYDVKM. There are 16 residues in the CDR3. The CDR3 protein is CASSFVTSSYNSPLHF. Here the CDR3 DNA reads TGTGCCAGCAGTTTCGTCACGAGCTCCTATAATTCACCCCTCCACTTT.

The chain uses TRBV7-2 and TRBJ2-7, with 11 positions matching TRBD2. This CDR3 comprises 15 residues. The J segment lost 2 bases and the V segment lost 3 bases, leaving 3 bases of the junction unmatched. Germline V gene sequence: CDR1 SGHTA, CDR2 FQGNSA. CDR3 loop: CASSFATSGAYEQYF. The DNA of the CDR3 is TGTGCCAGCAGCTTCGCGACTAGCGGGGCCTACGAGCAGTACTTC.

The chain is built from TRBV28 and TRBJ2-4, with 8 bases lining up with TRBD1. The CDR3 is 16 amino acids. Germline CDR1 and CDR2: MDHEN and SYDVKM. V was clipped by 5 bases and J by 4 bases; unmatched bases: 10. CDR3 region: CASSTTSGGAKNIQYF. In DNA, the CDR3 is TGTGCCAGCAGTACAACCTCAGGGGGCGCAAAAAACATTCAGTACTTC.

The J gene is TRBJ2-3, the V gene TRBV7-9; 10 nucleotides match TRBD2. This CDR3 has 15 residues. Germline lookup yields CDR1 SEHNR and CDR2 FQNEAQ (reference sequence). V dropped 4 bases and J dropped 4; count of bases not matched to a gene: 5. CDR3 loop: CASSSLAGAADTQYF. In DNA form, the CDR3 reads TGTGCCAGCAGCTCCCTAGCGGGAGCGGCAGATACGCAGTATTTT.

The chain employs TRBV10-3 and TRBJ1-1; TRBD1 agrees at 9 bases. Germline assignment: CDR1 ENHRY and CDR2 SYGVKD. The trim removed 5 bases at V and 1 base at J, leaving 2 bases unmatched. The CDR3 consists of 14 residues. CDR3 sequence (DNA): TGTGCCATCAGTCGGGACAGGGCGAACACTGAAGCTTTCTTT. Protein sequence: CAISRDRANTEAFF.

The DNA of the CDR3 is TGTGCCAGCAGCCCCCTAGCGGGAGTCCCCGGGGAGCTGTTTTTT. This gives the protein CASSPLAGVPGELFF. This chain uses TRBV3-1 (or the pseudogene TRBV3-2) with TRBJ2-2, with TRBD2 matching over 10 bases. The CDR3 spans 15 residues. The germline V gene has CDR1 LGHDT and CDR2 YNNKEL (reference sequence). V shed 4 bases, J shed 6 bases, and the junction held 5 bases outside the gene matches.

The chain links TRBV5-8 to TRBJ2-7; tentatively, D is TRBD1 (6 bases). The CDR3 covers 14 residues. V dropped 2 bases and J dropped 3 bases, with 12 bases sitting between them. Germline lookup yields CDR1 SGHTS and CDR2 YDEGEE. CDR3 in DNA: TGTGCCAGCAGCTTTGGACAGCCAGACTACGAGCAGTACTTC. Its translation: CASSFGQPDYEQYF.

This clone was seen just once. At one end the junction does not follow the germline gene, possibly because of a read error. This chain joins TRBV5-1 and TRBJ2-7; 11 nucleotides agree with TRBD1. The CDR3 contains 15 residues. Germline lookup yields CDR1 SGHRS and CDR2 YFSETQ. The CDR3 coding sequence is TGCGCCAGCAGTTTGGGACAGGGGGTAATCCACGAGCAGTACTTC. This sequence encodes CASSLGQGVIHEQYF.

The chain recombines TRBV5-4 with TRBJ1-1; 9 nucleotides match TRBD1. V shed 3 bases and J 4 bases; nucleotides not matched to a gene: 7. The CDR3 totals 15 residues. Looked up from germline, CDR1 is SGHNT and CDR2 is YYREEE (reference sequence). The CDR3 loop reads CASSWRTGEGTEAFF. The DNA of the CDR3 is TGTGCCAGCAGCTGGAGGACAGGGGAGGGCACTGAAGCTTTCTTT.

The chain has TRBV9 and TRBJ2-2; TRBD2 is a possible D gene (7 bases). This CDR3 region has 14 residues. Looked up from germline, CDR1 is SGDLS and CDR2 is YYNGEE. V lost 2 bases and J 7 bases, leaving 12 bases between the germline ends. The CDR3 nucleotides read TGTGCCAGCAGCGTCGGGGGGCAAAACGGGGAGCTGTTTTTT. It encodes CASSVGGQNGELFF.

The chain uses TRBV7-2 and TRBJ2-2; D might be TRBD2 (7 bases). V dropped 5 bases and J dropped 1 base, with 20 bases sitting between them. The CDR3 totals 18 residues. CDR1 and CDR2 from the germline V gene are SGHTA and FQGNSA. CDR3 DNA: TGTGCCAGCAGCCCGGGGGGCGGGAGAACGTTGAACACCGGGGAGCTGTTTTTT. It encodes CASSPGGGRTLNTGELFF.

The chain couples TRBV5-1 to TRBJ1-4; 7 bases match TRBD1. Germline trimming cut 7 bases from V and 5 bases from J; bases unmatched to any gene: 8. Germline V gene lookup returns CDR1 SGHRS and CDR2 YFSETQ. This CDR3 is built from 14 residues. The CDR3 DNA reads as TGCGCCAGCGGCAGACAGGGAACCAATGAAAAACTGTTTTTT. It translates to CASGRQGTNEKLFF.

The chain links TRBV5-1 to TRBJ2-5; 12 bases agree with TRBD2. The V segment lost 6 bases and the J segment 3 bases; nucleotides outside the gene matches: 12. Germline V lookup: CDR1 SGHRS, CDR2 YFSETQ. The CDR3 covers 17 residues. Here the CDR3 DNA reads TGCGCCAGCAAGTCGGGGTCTAGCGGGAGGGCCGAAGAGACCCAGTACTTC. It encodes CASKSGSSGRAEETQYF.

The sample holds a few counts of this clone. CDR3 DNA sequence: TGCGCCAGCAGCTTGGGGACTCAGCTCCCCCACGAGCAGTACTTC. It specifies CASSLGTQLPHEQYF. The chain employs TRBV5-1 and TRBJ2-7; D may be TRBD2 (5 bases). Deletions cut 0 bases from V and 5 bases from J, with 15 bases between. CDR1 and CDR2 (germline): SGHRS, YFSETQ. This CDR3 is 15 amino acids long.

The chain links TRBV19 to TRBJ2-1, with D possibly matching TRBD2 (5 bases). V lost 6 bases and J 9 bases, leaving 21 bases between the germline ends. Germline V gene sequence: CDR1 LNHDA, CDR2 SQIVND (reference sequence). CDR3 size: 15 residues. The CDR3 sequence is CASRQVGSLGGEQFF. In DNA form, the CDR3 reads TGTGCCAGTAGACAAGTAGGGAGCCTCGGAGGTGAGCAGTTCTTC.

This clone was observed once. The gene calls are TRBV20-1 and TRBJ2-2; the match to TRBD2 covers 10 bases. The CDR3 sequence is 17 residues long. V lost 3 bases to trimming and J lost 7 bases; unmatched junction nucleotides: 14. Germline assignment: CDR1 DFQATT and CDR2 SNEGSKA (reference sequence). In DNA form, the CDR3 reads TGCAGTGCTAGTCCCCCTAGCGGGAGCACGGGGGACGGGGAGCTGTTTTTT. Amino acids: CSASPPSGSTGDGELFF.

V and J are TRBV5-8 and TRBJ1-4; D gene unclear. The V end lost 4 bases, the J end lost 7 bases, and 20 bases lay between the germline ends. The CDR3 covers 16 residues. Germline lookup yields CDR1 SGHTS and CDR2 YDEGEE. CDR3 residues: CASSTARRPGGEKLFF. CDR3 coding DNA: TGTGCCAGCAGCACGGCCCGCCGACCAGGAGGTGAAAAACTGTTTTTT.

The CDR3 bases are TGTGCCAGCAGTTACAATCGTGGGGGGGAAGAGACCCAGTACTTC. Translated, it gives CASSYNRGGEETQYF. The rearrangement links TRBV6-6 to TRBJ2-5, with TRBD2 identical over 7 bases. The CDR3 consists of 15 residues. Germline V gene sequence: CDR1 MNHNY, CDR2 SVGAGI (reference sequence). V lost 2 bases, J lost 3 bases, and 6 bases stayed unmatched.